This T cell receptor (beta chain) came from a study of cytomegalovirus exposure and HLA in healthy donors. After removal of 1 base from V and 0 bases from J, the junction contained 6 bases not matched to a gene. Germline lookup yields CDR1 SGHVS and CDR2 FNYEAQ. The CDR3 is 17 residues long. Use of 60 Vbeta and 13 Jbeta primers characterized the PCR. Data came from immunoSEQ multiplex PCR; TCRdb stores just in-frame clones and leaves some out. The table shows roughly 100,000 clones, with 70% to 80% occurring only once. The sequenced material came from PBMCs. The gene calls are TRBV7-6 and TRBJ2-3, with 8 bases aligning to TRBD2. The origin of this receptor is a female donor in good health and CMV-seronegative. The DNA for the CDR3 is TGTGCCAGCAGCTTAGGTTTCGCGGGAGGCAGCACAGATACGCAGTATTTT. Translating it yields CASSLGFAGGSTDTQYF.